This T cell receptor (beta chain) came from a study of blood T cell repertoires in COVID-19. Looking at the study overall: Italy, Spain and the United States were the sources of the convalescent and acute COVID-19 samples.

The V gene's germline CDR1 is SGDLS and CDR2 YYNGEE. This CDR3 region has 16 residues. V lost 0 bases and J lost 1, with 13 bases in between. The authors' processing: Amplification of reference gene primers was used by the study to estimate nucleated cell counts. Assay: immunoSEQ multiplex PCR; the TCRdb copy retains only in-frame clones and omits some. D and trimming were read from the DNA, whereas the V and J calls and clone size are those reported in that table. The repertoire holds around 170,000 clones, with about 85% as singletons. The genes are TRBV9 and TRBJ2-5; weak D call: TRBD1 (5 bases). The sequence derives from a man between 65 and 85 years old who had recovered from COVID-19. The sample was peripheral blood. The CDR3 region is CASSVAGRATQETQYF. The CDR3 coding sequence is TGTGCCAGCAGCGTAGCGGGCAGGGCTACCCAAGAGACCCAGTACTTC. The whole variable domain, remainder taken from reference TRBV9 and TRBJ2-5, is DSGVTQTPKHLITATGQRVTLRCSPRSGDLSVYWYQQSLDQGLQFLIQYYNGEERAKGNILERFSAQQFPDLHSELNLSSLELGDSALYFCASSVAGRATQETQYFGPGTRLLVL.